This is a list of T cell receptor beta chains from one sample in a study of CD8+CD57+ T cells in acquired aplastic anemia. TCRdb re-derived calls from the reads in MiXCR, one entry per CDR3 protein. The sample has 75,000 to 90,000 distinct CDR3 sequences, under 50% seen once; the top ten hold around 63%. The sample comprised sorted CD4+, CD8+, or CD8+CD57+ T cells (not recorded which) from PBMCs. The source is a human donor in good health, serving as a control. CDR3s include the opening cysteine and the closing phenylalanine or tryptophan. D genes are given only for firm matches. The size field is filled for only some rows; it gives once, few, many or a size class.

CDR3nt: TGTGTCAGCAGTATGCAGGGGGTCACAGATACGCAGTATTTT; CDR3aa: CVSSMQGVTDTQYF; abundance: NA; d_gene: TRBD1; v_gene: TRBV12-3/TRBV12-4; j_gene: TRBJ2-3
CDR3nt: TGTGCCAGCAGGGAAACAGGGACCTACGAGCAGTACTTC; CDR3aa: CASRETGTYEQYF; abundance: many; d_gene: NA; v_gene: TRBV12-3/TRBV12-4; j_gene: TRBJ2-7
CDR3nt: TGCGGTGCTAGAAAAGCGGAAAATTGCAATGAGCAGTTCTTC; CDR3aa: CGARKAENCNEQFF; abundance: once; d_gene: NA; v_gene: TRBV20-1; j_gene: TRBJ2-1
CDR3nt: TGCGCCAGCAGCCAAGTTTCTAGCGGGAGTGAGGAGCAGTTCTTC; CDR3aa: CASSQVSSGSEEQFF; abundance: NA; d_gene: TRBD2; v_gene: TRBV4-1; j_gene: TRBJ2-1
CDR3nt: TGTGCCAGCAGCGAGCGCACAGGGGAAGTGAGAAACACCATATATTTT; CDR3aa: CASSERTGEVRNTIYF; abundance: many; d_gene: TRBD1; v_gene: TRBV7-8; j_gene: TRBJ1-3
CDR3nt: TGCGCCTGGAGTCTACGCGACACCGACACCGGGGAGCTGTGTTTT; CDR3aa: CAWSLRDTDTGELCF; abundance: NA; d_gene: NA; v_gene: TRBV30; j_gene: TRBJ2-2
CDR3nt: TGTGCCAGTAGCGGGTATGGCTACACCTTC; CDR3aa: CASSGYGYTF; abundance: many; d_gene: NA; v_gene: TRBV19; j_gene: TRBJ1-2
CDR3nt: TGTGCCAGCAGCTTATGGCGAGAGATTGAGGAGACCCAGTACTTC; CDR3aa: CASSLWREIEETQYF; abundance: many; d_gene: NA; v_gene: TRBV7-9; j_gene: TRBJ2-5
CDR3nt: TGTGCCACCAGTGGATGGAACACTGAAGCTTTCTTT; CDR3aa: CATSGWNTEAFF; abundance: few; d_gene: NA; v_gene: TRBV24-1; j_gene: TRBJ1-1
CDR3nt: TGCGCCAGCAGCCAAGATGGAATAACAGGGACCGCGTCCGGGGAAAAACTGTTTTTT; CDR3aa: CASSQDGITGTASGEKLFF; abundance: NA; d_gene: NA; v_gene: TRBV4-1; j_gene: TRBJ1-4
CDR3nt: TGTGCCATCCGAGACAGCGCCTTTAATGAAAAACTGTTTTTT; CDR3aa: CAIRDSAFNEKLFF; abundance: NA; d_gene: NA; v_gene: TRBV10-3; j_gene: TRBJ1-4
CDR3nt: TGTGCCAGCAGCCCTGACCCAGTAGATACGCAGTATTTT; CDR3aa: CASSPDPVDTQYF; abundance: NA; d_gene: NA; v_gene: TRBV12-3/TRBV12-4; j_gene: TRBJ2-3
CDR3nt: TGTGCCAGCAGCTTAGATAGGGGGGCAGATACGCAGTATTTT; CDR3aa: CASSLDRGADTQYF; abundance: NA; d_gene: NA; v_gene: TRBV25-1; j_gene: TRBJ2-3
CDR3nt: TGCAGTGCTAGAGCCGGGGGGGCACAATATACGCAGTATTTT; CDR3aa: CSARAGGAQYTQYF; abundance: NA; d_gene: TRBD2; v_gene: TRBV20-1; j_gene: TRBJ2-3
CDR3nt: TGCGCCAGCAGCCAGACCCTTGGCGGGAGAGAGACCCAGTACTTC; CDR3aa: CASSQTLGGRETQYF; abundance: NA; d_gene: TRBD2; v_gene: TRBV5-1; j_gene: TRBJ2-5